A selection of T cell receptor beta chains follows, all from one sample in a study of early T cells in non-severe SARS-CoV-2 infection. One entry per CDR3 protein, called by TCRdb with MiXCR from the 5' RACE reads. The sample yields tens of thousands of distinct CDR3 sequences, roughly 13% seen once. The material was whole blood, obtained at baseline. The origin of the receptors is an adult who was a healthcare worker with PCR-confirmed SARS-CoV-2 infection or an uninfected control (not recorded which). Each CDR3 is given with its conserved first and last residue. A D gene is named only where the DNA matches it firmly. Clone size is not always given. Where it is, it says once, few, many or a class for expanded clones.

size: many
J: TRBJ2-5
V: TRBV20-1
D: NA
CDR3: CSAGDTPQETQYF
DNA: TGCAGTGCCGGGGACACACCCCAAGAGACCCAGTACTTC

size: NA
J: TRBJ1-5
V: TRBV7-9
D: TRBD1
CDR3: CASSPVGTGAGQRQPQHF
DNA: TGTGCCAGCAGCCCCGTGGGGACAGGAGCCGGGCAGCGGCAGCCCCAGCATTTT

size: few
J: TRBJ2-2
V: TRBV20-1
D: TRBD2
CDR3: CSARPRTSGAPNTGELFF
DNA: TGCAGTGCTAGACCTCGGACTAGCGGGGCCCCGAACACCGGGGAGCTGTTTTTT

size: few
J: TRBJ2-5
V: TRBV6-2/TRBV6-3
D: TRBD2
CDR3: CASSYSYSGETQYF
DNA: TGTGCCAGCAGTTACTCGTATAGCGGGGAGACCCAGTACTTC

size: NA
J: TRBJ1-1
V: TRBV12-3/TRBV12-4
D: NA
CDR3: CASSLARDTIEAFF
DNA: TGTGCCAGCAGTTTAGCGCGGGACACCATTGAAGCTTTCTTT

size: many
J: TRBJ2-2
V: TRBV7-2
D: TRBD2
CDR3: CASSFSGRAAGELFF
DNA: TGTGCCAGCAGCTTTAGCGGGAGGGCCGCCGGGGAGCTGTTTTTT

size: NA
J: TRBJ1-1
V: TRBV14
D: NA
CDR3: CASSHTGENTEAFF
DNA: TGTGCCAGCAGCCATACCGGTGAGAACACTGAAGCTTTCTTT

size: few
J: TRBJ1-2
V: TRBV29-1
D: NA
CDR3: CSVPPLGGDYGYTF
DNA: TGCAGCGTGCCTCCTCTTGGGGGCGACTATGGCTACACCTTC

size: NA
J: TRBJ1-2
V: TRBV6-2/TRBV6-3
D: NA
CDR3: CASSYTPQGHGYTF
DNA: TGTGCCAGCAGTTACACGCCGCAGGGTCATGGCTACACCTTC

size: NA
J: TRBJ2-7
V: TRBV29-1
D: NA
CDR3: CSVRTPSYEQYF
DNA: TGCAGCGTCCGGACTCCCTCCTACGAGCAGTACTTC

size: many
J: TRBJ1-5
V: TRBV7-8
D: NA
CDR3: CASSFRSVDQPQHF
DNA: TGTGCCAGCAGCTTTAGGAGTGTTGATCAGCCCCAGCATTTT

size: many
J: TRBJ2-1
V: TRBV7-2
D: TRBD2
CDR3: CASSSGLAGADEQFF
DNA: TGTGCCAGCAGCTCGGGACTAGCGGGAGCCGATGAGCAGTTCTTC

size: few
J: TRBJ2-1
V: TRBV28
D: NA
CDR3: CASSPPQDRYEQFF
DNA: TGTGCCAGCAGTCCACCCCAGGACCGGTACGAACAGTTCTTC

size: NA
J: TRBJ2-4
V: TRBV11-3
D: TRBD2
CDR3: CASSMTSGRWSIQYF
DNA: TGTGCCAGCAGCATGACTAGCGGGAGATGGAGCATTCAGTACTTC

size: NA
J: TRBJ1-3
V: TRBV12-3/TRBV12-4
D: TRBD1
CDR3: CASTRDRASSGNTIYF
DNA: TGTGCCAGCACCAGGGACAGGGCCAGCTCTGGAAACACCATATATTTT

size: NA
J: TRBJ2-7
V: TRBV20-1
D: TRBD2
CDR3: CSARRGTSGRMSEQYF
DNA: TGCAGTGCTAGACGTGGGACTAGCGGGAGGATGAGCGAGCAGTACTTC

size: NA
J: TRBJ2-7
V: TRBV18
D: TRBD1
CDR3: CASSQDRGRTYEQYF
DNA: TGTGCCAGCTCACAGGACAGGGGGCGAACCTACGAGCAGTACTTC

size: many
J: TRBJ2-3
V: TRBV10-3
D: TRBD2
CDR3: CAIGSISGRSTDTQYF
DNA: TGTGCCATCGGCTCCATTAGCGGGAGGAGCACAGATACGCAGTATTTT

size: few
J: TRBJ2-7
V: TRBV7-9
D: TRBD2
CDR3: CASSSRLAGDYEQYF
DNA: TGTGCCAGCAGCTCGAGACTAGCGGGGGACTACGAGCAGTACTTC

size: many
J: TRBJ2-2
V: TRBV7-3
D: NA
CDR3: CASSPRKNTGELFF
DNA: TGTGCCAGCAGCCCTAGGAAGAACACCGGGGAGCTGTTTTTT

size: many
J: TRBJ2-7
V: TRBV7-8
D: NA
CDR3: CASSQWPIYEQYF
DNA: TGTGCCAGCAGCCAGTGGCCGATCTACGAGCAGTACTTC

size: few
J: TRBJ2-3
V: TRBV5-4
D: NA
CDR3: CASSSKEGVTQYF
DNA: TGTGCCAGCAGCTCAAAGGAGGGGGTTACGCAGTATTTT

size: NA
J: TRBJ2-3
V: TRBV7-3
D: NA
CDR3: CASSLYSGSGTDTQYF
DNA: TGTGCCAGCAGCCTCTATTCCGGGTCCGGCACAGATACGCAGTATTTT

size: NA
J: TRBJ1-2
V: TRBV29-1
D: TRBD1
CDR3: CSAAGTVYGYTF
DNA: TGCAGCGCAGCCGGGACAGTCTATGGCTACACCTTC